Presented here are 20 T cell receptor beta chains from one specimen sequenced in a study of identical twins listed by TCRdb under 2016. Libraries came from 5' RACE. Sequenced using an Illumina HiSeq 2000. TCRdb reran the public reads through fastp at Q25 and MiXCR, keeping productive beta chains. Rows with a matching CDR3 protein are joined into one entry that keeps the most common DNA and genes. Across this sample there are under 900,000 distinct CDR3 sequences, with approximately 13% seen only once. Around 1.5% of the sample is in the top ten clones. The data also belong to a second study, concerning yellow fever vaccine responses in identical twins.

The source material was PBMCs. These receptors were taken from a woman aged 18-30 years in good health.

This clonotype came up a few times. The chain combines TRBV24-1 with TRBJ2-1, with a possible D match to TRBD2 (5 bases). With 0 bases removed from V and 7 bases from J, the gap between germline ends came to 12 bases. CDR1 and CDR2 from the germline V gene are KGHDR and SFDVKD. The length of the CDR3 is 15 residues. CDR3 residues: CATSDLSGFGNEQFF. The CDR3 DNA reads as TGTGCCACCAGTGATTTGTCGGGGTTCGGGAATGAGCAGTTCTTC.

The J gene is TRBJ2-3, the V gene TRBV15; D perhaps matches TRBD2 (5 bases). The CDR3 has 17 amino acids. V lost 5 bases and J 2 bases, leaving 20 bases between the germline ends. The germline V gene has CDR1 LNHNV and CDR2 YYDKDF (reference sequence). CDR3 sequence (DNA): TGTGCCACCAGCCGCTCCACCGCAGCGGTGAACACAGATACGCAGTATTTT. This sequence encodes CATSRSTAAVNTDTQYF.

This clonotype came up a few times. The CDR3 nucleotides are TGCAGTGCTAGCGGGACTAGCGGGGGGAACAATGAGCAGTTCTTC. Amino acid sequence: CSASGTSGGNNEQFF. The chain recombines TRBV20-1 with TRBJ2-1, with TRBD2 matching 15 bases. The V gene's germline CDR1 is DFQATT and CDR2 SNEGSKA (reference sequence). V was pared by 3 bases and J by 5 bases, with 2 bases of the junction left unmatched. CDR3 length equals 15 residues.

The chain combines TRBV29-1 with TRBJ2-5; D not resolved. This CDR3 has 12 amino acids. Germline lookup yields CDR1 SQVTM and CDR2 ANQGSEA. Trimming removed 2 bases from V and 5 bases from J, with 9 bases in between. This CDR3 reads CSVEWDRETQYF. The CDR3 region has the DNA TGCAGCGTTGAATGGGATCGGGAGACCCAGTACTTC.

The chain recombines TRBV10-3 with TRBJ2-1; D not certain. Deletions cut 0 bases from V and 0 bases from J, with 12 bases between. CDR1 and CDR2 from the germline V gene are ENHRY and SYGVKD. This CDR3 region has 17 residues. The chain's CDR3 is CAISESFARPSYNEQFF. The CDR3 DNA reads as TGTGCCATCAGTGAGTCGTTCGCAAGACCCTCCTACAATGAGCAGTTCTTC.

The rearrangement uses TRBV20-1 and TRBJ2-3, with D tentatively TRBD2 (5 bases). The CDR3 sequence is 12 residues long. CDR1 is DFQATT, CDR2 SNEGSKA, per germline (reference sequence). The CDR3 loop reads CKGAGGRDTQYF. In DNA form, the CDR3 reads TGCAAGGGTGCGGGTGGTAGAGATACGCAGTATTTT.

This chain uses TRBV6-1 with TRBJ2-5, with TRBD2 identical over 14 bases. Per the germline V gene, CDR1 is MNHNS and CDR2 is SASEGT. The CDR3 covers 16 residues. Trimming took 4 bases from V and 5 from J; bases not matched to a gene: 6. Written as DNA, the CDR3 is TGTGCCAGCAGTGGGGGACTAGCGGGAGTCGGGGAGACCCAGTACTTC. As protein: CASSGGLAGVGETQYF.

The rearrangement links TRBV6-2 or TRBV6-3 to TRBJ2-1; 9 nucleotides align to TRBD2. This CDR3 spans 15 amino acids. Trimming removed 5 bases from V and 9 bases from J; junction bases left unmatched: 11. From germline, CDR1 is MNHEY and CDR2 SVGEGT. The CDR3 loop is CASSLRTSVGREQFF. DNA for the CDR3: TGTGCCAGCAGTCTCCGGACTAGCGTAGGCCGTGAGCAGTTCTTC.

J is TRBJ2-7 and V is TRBV28; TRBD1 or TRBD2 may be the D gene (6 bases each). The V end was cut by 4 bases, the J end by 2 bases, with 18 bases between. CDR1 is MDHEN, CDR2 SYDVKM, per germline. The CDR3 loop spans 16 amino acids. For the CDR3, the DNA is TGTGCCAGCAGTTCCAACCCGGGGGCAGCTACCTACGAGCAGTACGTC. Protein product: CASSSNPGAATYEQYV.

The chain uses TRBV7-9 and TRBJ2-5, with D hard to call. CDR1 SEHNR and CDR2 FQNEAQ come from the germline V gene (reference sequence). Trimming took off 5 bases at V and 4 bases at J, with 23 bases between the two ends. This CDR3 contains 17 residues. CDR3 sequence (DNA): TGTGCCAGCAGCCACCCCCCTCACGTGGTTGTGGGAGAGACCCAGTACTTC. This encodes CASSHPPHVVVGETQYF.

This chain links TRBV7-2 with TRBJ2-3; 8 bases are shared with TRBD2. Trimming took 1 base from V and 4 from J; bases not matched to a gene: 4. The germline gives CDR1 SGHTA, CDR2 FQGNSA. The CDR3 totals 15 residues. This CDR3 is CASSLVGGASDTQYF. In DNA form, the CDR3 reads TGTGCCAGCAGCTTAGTCGGGGGGGCCTCAGATACGCAGTATTTT. The complete variable domain, with remaining parts taken from reference TRBV7-2 and TRBJ2-3, reads GAGVSQSPSNKVTEKGKDVELRCDPISGHTALYWYRQSLGQGLEFLIYFQGNSAPDKSGLPSDRFSAERTGGSVSTLTIQRTQQEDSAVYLCASSLVGGASDTQYFGPGTRLTVL.

This clonotype was recorded many times. The V gene is TRBV12-3 or TRBV12-4, the J gene TRBJ1-2, with D unresolved. Trimming shortened V by 3 bases and J by 10 bases, and 12 bases separated the two germline ends. The CDR3 covers 12 residues. The CDR3 nucleotides are TGTGCCAGCAGTTTGGAGCCCGGGGACTACACCTTC. This gives the protein CASSLEPGDYTF.

V is TRBV9 and J is TRBJ2-1; 8 bases are shared with TRBD2. There are 15 residues in the CDR3. In germline, CDR1 is SGDLS, CDR2 YYNGEE. Unmatched junction bases numbered 7, after V lost 0 bases and J lost 8 bases. The CDR3 protein is CASSVEAGVIHEQFF. The CDR3 nucleotides are TGTGCCAGCAGCGTAGAAGCGGGAGTCATTCATGAGCAGTTCTTC.

This clonotype was found a few times. The chain carries TRBV20-1 and TRBJ2-1, with TRBD2 as a possible D gene (6 bases). Germline V CDR1 and CDR2: DFQATT, SNEGSKA (reference sequence). The CDR3 loop spans 15 amino acids. Deletions cut 2 bases from V and 6 bases from J, with 17 bases between. Here the CDR3 reads CSARTDYPGVNEQFF. CDR3 in DNA: TGCAGTGCTAGAACCGACTACCCGGGGGTCAATGAGCAGTTCTTC.

The V call is TRBV3-1, the J call TRBJ1-4; TRBD1 is a possible D gene (5 bases). From germline, CDR1 is LGHDT and CDR2 YNNKEL (reference sequence). The CDR3 runs to 15 residues. Trimming took 3 bases from V and 6 from J, leaving 14 bases between them. As DNA, the CDR3 is TGTGCCAGCAGCCATAGCCCAGGGAGGGATGAAAAACTGTTTTTT. Protein sequence: CASSHSPGRDEKLFF.

The genes are TRBV29-1 and TRBJ1-2, with 7 nucleotides matching TRBD1. Germline lookup yields CDR1 SQVTM and CDR2 ANQGSEA. The length of the CDR3 is 13 residues. Trimming removed 6 bases from V and 0 bases from J; junction bases left unmatched: 4. CDR3 residues: CSVRTGTNYGYTF. The CDR3 DNA sequence: TGCAGCGTCCGGACAGGAACTAACTATGGCTACACCTTC.

There are a few counts of this clonotype. The V call is TRBV9, the J call TRBJ2-7; D may match TRBD1 or TRBD2 (5 bases each). CDR3 length: 15 residues. The V gene lost 1 base and the J gene lost 2 bases, with 13 bases spanning the gap. The germline V gene encodes CDR1 SGDLS and CDR2 YYNGEE. The CDR3 DNA reads TGTGCCAGCAGCGTAAGTAGGGACCCACCCTACGAGCAGTACTTC. It is translated as CASSVSRDPPYEQYF.

V is TRBV20-1 and J is TRBJ2-3, with 8 bases that match TRBD2. CDR1 and CDR2 from the germline V gene are DFQATT and SNEGSKA (reference sequence). The CDR3 length is 17 residues. Losses at the gene ends were 3 bases for V and 6 bases for J; bases not matched to a gene: 17. The CDR3 loop is CSARPPIVAGFGDTQYF. The CDR3 nucleotides read TGCAGTGCTAGGCCGCCGATTGTAGCGGGGTTTGGGGATACGCAGTATTTT.

This clonotype was observed a handful of times. The genes are TRBV12-3 or TRBV12-4 and TRBJ2-5; TRBD1 aligns across 7 bases. The CDR3 totals 15 residues. J lost 5 bases, V lost 5 bases, and 11 bases had no gene match. CDR3 in DNA: TGTGCCAGCAGTCCCAAAGACAGGGCTCGGGAGACCCAGTACTTC. Amino acids: CASSPKDRARETQYF.

The chain uses TRBV20-1 and TRBJ2-4, with 13 bases matching TRBD2. Looked up from germline, CDR1 is DFQATT and CDR2 is SNEGSKA (reference sequence). There are 15 residues in the CDR3. After removal of 6 bases from V and 4 bases from J, the junction contained 6 bases not matched to a gene. This CDR3 is CSAPGLAGDKNIQYF. DNA of the CDR3: TGCAGTGCGCCAGGACTAGCGGGGGATAAAAACATTCAGTACTTC.